The text below deals with one T cell receptor beta chain. Its cognate antigen is unknown. The PCR was carried out with 60 Vbeta primers and 13 Jbeta primers. Sequenced by immunoSEQ multiplex PCR; TCRdb stores in-frame clones only, minus some. The sample records approximately 77,000 clones, around 66% being singletons. Donors likely had unrecorded immune exposures despite being nominally healthy when sampled. This sample stems from a study of cytomegalovirus exposure and HLA in healthy donors. Findings of the study overall: Sequencing probably produced one cluster of sequence variants that were highly shared. In a later analysis, HLA-associated beta chains showed higher expansion and lower generation probabilities than comparable chains. Researchers catalogued roughly 150 TCR beta chains as cytomegalovirus-associated.

V lost 2 bases and J lost 1; bases outside the gene matches: 10. CDR3 size: 17 residues. The germline CDR1 and CDR2 sequences are SGHRS and YFSETQ. The sample comprised PBMCs. The sequence came from a man between 60 and 70 years old in good health and CMV-seropositive. V is TRBV5-1 and J is TRBJ2-7; 9 bases map to TRBD2. CDR3 sequence: CASSFAASGALSYEQYF. The CDR3 coding sequence is TGCGCCAGCAGCTTTGCGGCTAGCGGGGCACTTTCCTACGAGCAGTACTTC.